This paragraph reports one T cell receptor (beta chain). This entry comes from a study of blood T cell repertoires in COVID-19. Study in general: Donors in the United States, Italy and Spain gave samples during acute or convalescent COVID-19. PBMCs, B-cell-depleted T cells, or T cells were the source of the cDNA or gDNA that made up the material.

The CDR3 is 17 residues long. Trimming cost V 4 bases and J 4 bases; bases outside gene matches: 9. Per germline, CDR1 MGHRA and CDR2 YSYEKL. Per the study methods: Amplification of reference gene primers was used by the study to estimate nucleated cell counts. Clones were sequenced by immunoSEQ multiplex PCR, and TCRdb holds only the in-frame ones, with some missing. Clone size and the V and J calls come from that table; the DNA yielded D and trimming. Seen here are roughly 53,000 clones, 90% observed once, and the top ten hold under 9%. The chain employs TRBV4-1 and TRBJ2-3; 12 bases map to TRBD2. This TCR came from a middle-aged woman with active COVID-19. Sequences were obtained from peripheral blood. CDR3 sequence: CASSLALAGGQADTQYF. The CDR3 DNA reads TGCGCCAGCAGCCTCGCGCTAGCGGGGGGGCAGGCAGATACGCAGTATTTT.